This TCR beta chain stems from a study of monozygotic twins with cystic fibrosis. The study, taken as a whole, reports: Monozygotic CF twin pairs shared significantly more nucleotide-identical clonotypes than unrelated CF individuals did. Low clonality (median around 0.009) suggested a mostly naive repertoire.

Between the trimmed V and J ends, which lost 7 bases and 1 base, there was a span of 16 bases. The CDR3 loop spans 15 amino acids. Per germline, CDR1 LNHDA and CDR2 SQIVND (reference sequence). Details on this clone: The antigen is not known.

The method was immunoSEQ multiplex PCR; TCRdb's version includes in-frame clones alone and lacks a portion of them. In the table there are roughly 32,000 clones, about 96% of which are singletons. This chain uses TRBV19 with TRBJ1-2; TRBD1 might be the D (5 bases). The TCR was taken from a girl aged 2-10 years with cystic fibrosis. Sequencing input: blood. The CDR3 protein is CASKRNNRFNYGYTF. The CDR3 DNA reads as TGTGCCAGTAAGCGGAACAACAGGTTTAACTATGGCTACACCTTC.